This TCR beta chain was sequenced for a study of Tregs in tolerant kidney transplant recipients. Notes on the study in general: Biological reproducibility was not directly addressed, but technical replication error appeared minimal.

TCRdb's table, derived via immunoSEQ multiplex PCR, lists solely in-frame clones and lacks some. The profile covers about 88,000 clones, with more than 90% appearing a single time and 4.5% to 5% taken by the ten largest. Unstimulated Tregs (CD4+CD25+CD127-) and CD4+CD25- non-Tregs were sorted from PBMCs. Looked up from germline, CDR1 is PRHDT and CDR2 is FYEKMQ (reference sequence). The CDR3 runs to 18 residues. V was pared by 2 bases and J by 7 bases, with 12 bases of the junction left unmatched. Regarding this clone: Antigen: not known.

The sample taken for sequencing was CD8+ T cells from blood. J is TRBJ1-4 and V is TRBV13; 11 bases match TRBD1. This receptor was taken from a human donor in good health. CDR3 bases: TGTGCCAGCAGCTTAACCCCGGGACAGGGGGTGGTATCTGAAAAACTGTTTTTT. Its translation is CASSLTPGQGVVSEKLFF.